The source of this TCR beta chain is a study of cytomegalovirus exposure and HLA in healthy donors. Sequencing used immunoSEQ multiplex PCR; TCRdb keeps in-frame clones, though not all of them. The sample lists under 200,000 clones, 89% occurring once. Trimming left V 2 bases short and J 5 bases short, with 7 bases between. This CDR3 contains 12 residues. Per germline, CDR1 SGHNT and CDR2 YYREEE (reference sequence). With respect to this clone: The antigen is undetermined.

Broader study findings: Through in vitro validation, three CMV-associated chains were shown to be specific for CMV antigens. The study listed 150 to 200 cytomegalovirus-associated TCR beta chains. Subsequent analysis of the 100 to 150 validation repertoires found a tendency for first-cohort TCR clusters to co-occur. Reportedly, diagnosis of cytomegalovirus status by the classifier showed high specificity and sensitivity.

This chain links TRBV5-4 with TRBJ1-2, with D unclear. This clonotype was obtained from a man aged 18 to 30 in good health and CMV-seropositive. The sample consisted of PBMCs. The chain's CDR3 is CASSFDNYGYTF. As DNA, the CDR3 is TGTGCCAGCAGCTTTGACAATTATGGCTACACCTTC.